What follows describes a single T cell receptor (beta chain). These data belong to a study of blood T cell repertoires in COVID-19. The overall study: Nucleic acid was either cDNA or gDNA, and it came from T cells, B-cell-depleted T cells, or PBMCs.

Measured with immunoSEQ multiplex PCR; TCRdb has only the in-frame clones, and not every one. The table has about 130,000 clones, about 80% seen once. Trimming took 5 bases from V and 0 from J, leaving 8 bases between them. CDR3 length: 15 amino acids. The germline CDR1 and CDR2 sequences are SGHVS and FNYEAQ. This chain connects TRBV7-6 to TRBJ1-6; D perhaps matches TRBD1 (6 bases). The sequence derives from a woman of 80 years or more with acute or convalescent COVID-19. The sample was peripheral blood. The chain's CDR3 is CASSGQRSYNSPLHF. CDR3 bases: TGTGCCAGCAGCGGACAGCGCTCCTATAATTCACCCCTCCACTTT.